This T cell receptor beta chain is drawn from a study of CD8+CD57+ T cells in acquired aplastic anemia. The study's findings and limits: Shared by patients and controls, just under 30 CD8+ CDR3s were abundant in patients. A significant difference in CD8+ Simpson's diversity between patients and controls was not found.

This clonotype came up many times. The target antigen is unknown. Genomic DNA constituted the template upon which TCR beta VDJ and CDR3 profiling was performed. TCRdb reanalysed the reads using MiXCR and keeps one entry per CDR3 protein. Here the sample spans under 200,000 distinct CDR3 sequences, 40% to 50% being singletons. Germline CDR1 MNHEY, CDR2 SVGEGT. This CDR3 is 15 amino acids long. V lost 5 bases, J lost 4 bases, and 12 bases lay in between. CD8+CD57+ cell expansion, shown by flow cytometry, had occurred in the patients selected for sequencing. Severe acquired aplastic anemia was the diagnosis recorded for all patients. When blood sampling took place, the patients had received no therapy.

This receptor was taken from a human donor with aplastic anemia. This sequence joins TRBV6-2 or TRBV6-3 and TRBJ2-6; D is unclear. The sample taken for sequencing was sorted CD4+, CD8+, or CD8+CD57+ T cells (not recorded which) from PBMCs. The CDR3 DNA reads TGTGCCAGCAGTCCCGCCCTGGAAGGGGCCAACGTCCTGACTTTC. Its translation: CASSPALEGANVLTF.